Below are 27 T cell receptor beta chains sequenced from a single sample in a study of cytomegalovirus exposure and HLA in healthy donors. Both 60 Vbeta primers and 13 Jbeta primers went into the PCR. Clones were sequenced by immunoSEQ multiplex PCR, and TCRdb holds only the in-frame ones, with some missing. This sample has some 140,000 clones, with 70% to 90% found just once. Specimen: PBMCs. The receptors derive from a middle-aged man in good health and CMV-seronegative.

V and J are TRBV11-2 and TRBJ1-4, with a possible D match to TRBD1 (5 bases). The germline V and J ends were trimmed by 0 bases and 13 bases, with 18 bases remaining between them. This CDR3 spans 15 amino acids. From germline, CDR1 is SGHAT and CDR2 FQNNGV. The CDR3 is CASSLDRVLMRGLFF. The CDR3 coding sequence is TGTGCCAGCAGCTTAGACAGGGTGTTAATGAGAGGACTGTTTTTT.

This clone was seen only a few times. Germline is not matched at one junction end, which may reflect a read error. The chain links TRBV7-9 to TRBJ1-2; TRBD1 matches at 10 bases. Germline V gene lookup returns CDR1 SEHNR and CDR2 FQNEAQ (reference sequence). CDR3 length: 16 residues. Here the CDR3 reads CSSSLTGTGANYGYTF. The CDR3 region has the DNA TGTTCCAGCAGCTTGACTGGGACAGGGGCGAACTATGGCTACACCTTC.

The V gene is TRBV7-2, the J gene TRBJ2-7; TRBD1 matches at 11 bases. Per germline, CDR1 SGHTA and CDR2 FQGNSA. Trimming removed 1 base from V and 4 bases from J; junction bases left unmatched: 6. There are 16 residues in the CDR3. Here the CDR3 reads CASSLEGQGAIYEQYF. The CDR3 DNA reads TGTGCCAGCAGCTTAGAAGGACAGGGGGCTATTTACGAGCAGTACTTC.

The chain uses TRBV4-1 and TRBJ1-5; 11 nucleotides match TRBD1. The germline gives CDR1 MGHRA, CDR2 YSYEKL. V trimming: 0 bases; J trimming: 7 bases; junction bases outside the gene matches: 5. The CDR3 runs to 16 residues. This chain's CDR3 is CASSQEGTGGWQPQHF. CDR3 coding DNA: TGCGCCAGCAGCCAAGAAGGGACAGGGGGTTGGCAGCCCCAGCATTTT.

The V and J genes are TRBV18 and TRBJ1-3; 7 bases map to TRBD1. V was clipped by 2 bases and J by 0 bases; unmatched bases: 1. In germline, CDR1 is KGHSH, CDR2 LQKENI. CDR3 length: 15 amino acids. The CDR3 loop is CASSPEGASGNTIYF. In DNA form, the CDR3 reads TGTGCCAGCTCACCAGAGGGGGCCTCTGGAAACACCATATATTTT.

The chain couples TRBV11-2 to TRBJ2-7; 8 positions match TRBD2. The CDR3 consists of 16 residues. The ends lost 4 bases at V and 0 bases at J; junction bases unmatched: 8. Germline V gene sequence: CDR1 SGHAT, CDR2 FQNNGV. CDR3 DNA: TGTGCCAGCAGCTCAATTAGCGGGACAAGCTCCTACGAGCAGTACTTC. This sequence encodes CASSSISGTSSYEQYF.

This chain links TRBV19 with TRBJ2-4; 7 bases line up with TRBD2. V was pared by 1 base and J by 7 bases, with 10 bases of the junction left unmatched. Germline V lookup: CDR1 LNHDA, CDR2 SQIVND (reference sequence). The CDR3 consists of 16 residues. The DNA for the CDR3 is TGTGCCAGTAGTATAGGGGCGGGGGTTGAGAGGAACATTCAGTACTTC. This encodes CASSIGAGVERNIQYF.

This chain joins TRBV9 and TRBJ2-7, with 10 bases aligning to TRBD1. The CDR3 runs 15 residues. Germline assignment: CDR1 SGDLS and CDR2 YYNGEE. Trimming removed 4 bases from V and 5 bases from J; junction bases left unmatched: 9. CDR3 protein: CASSPPGQGFHEQYF. The CDR3 DNA reads as TGTGCCAGCAGCCCTCCGGGACAGGGGTTCCACGAGCAGTACTTC.

The table lists this clone with a count of one. The rearrangement joins TRBV7-8 to TRBJ2-5; TRBD1 matches 9 bases. The CDR3 covers 13 residues. V gave up 5 bases and J gave up 9 bases; unmatched junction bases: 7. The germline CDR1 and CDR2 sequences are SGHVS and FQNEAQ. This CDR3 reads CASSRDREGAQYF. For the CDR3, the DNA is TGTGCCAGCAGCCGGGACAGGGAGGGGGCCCAGTACTTC.

V and J are TRBV5-4 and TRBJ1-4; 7 bases align to TRBD1. In germline, CDR1 is SGHNT, CDR2 YYREEE (reference sequence). The CDR3 is 16 amino acids. V dropped 0 bases and J dropped 2; count of bases not matched to a gene: 4. DNA for the CDR3: TGTGCCAGCAGCTTGGGAAGGGGGCCGACTAATGAAAAACTGTTTTTT. This gives the protein CASSLGRGPTNEKLFF.

CDR3: CASSLSDYEQYF. The CDR3 DNA follows: TGTGCCAGCAGCCTTAGCGATTACGAGCAGTACTTC. The V call is TRBV7-9, the J call TRBJ2-7, with D perhaps TRBD2 (5 bases). CDR1 is SEHNR and CDR2 is FQNEAQ in the germline V gene (reference sequence). This CDR3 is built from 12 residues. V was cut by 5 bases and J by 4 bases, with 9 bases left in between.

This clone has just one count. CDR3 sequence (DNA): TGTGCCAGCAGCGCGCCTCAGGGTCTGGTAGAGACCCAGTACTTC. The encoded protein is CASSAPQGLVETQYF. V and J are TRBV9 and TRBJ2-5; a weak D match, TRBD1 (5 bases). The CDR3 runs to 15 residues. Trimming took 3 bases from V and 4 from J, leaving 16 bases between them. CDR1 and CDR2 from the germline V gene are SGDLS and YYNGEE.

V usage is TRBV13 and J usage is TRBJ1-3; D not certain. Germline CDR1 and CDR2: PRHDT and FYEKMQ (reference sequence). The CDR3 spans 13 residues. The V end was cut by 5 bases, the J end by 9 bases, with 14 bases between. Here the CDR3 reads CASSQSDTITIYF. The CDR3 DNA reads as TGTGCCAGCAGCCAATCCGACACGATCACCATATATTTT.

CDR3 region: CASSLLAGGGSYEQYF. The CDR3 DNA reads TGTGCCAGCAGCCTACTAGCGGGAGGGGGATCCTACGAGCAGTACTTC. The chain is built from TRBV7-2 and TRBJ2-7; TRBD2 agrees at 13 bases. After removal of 5 bases from V and 1 base from J, the junction contained 5 bases not matched to a gene. The CDR3 has 16 residues. CDR1 and CDR2 from the germline V gene are SGHTA and FQGNSA.

The chain links TRBV5-6 to TRBJ1-2, with TRBD1 identical over 12 bases. Trimming cost V 3 bases and J 4 bases; bases outside gene matches: 10. This CDR3 has 17 residues. CDR1 is SGHDT and CDR2 is YYEEEE in the germline V gene. In DNA, the CDR3 is TGTGCCAGCAGCTGGGACAGGGGGCCGAAAGTTGTCTATGGCTACACCTTC. It codes for CASSWDRGPKVVYGYTF.

The chain combines TRBV5-5 with TRBJ2-2; TRBD2 matches 7 bases. V was pared by 1 base and J by 4 bases, with 7 bases of the junction left unmatched. The CDR3 totals 16 residues. Germline V gene data show CDR1 as SGHKS and CDR2 as YYEKEE (reference sequence). Written as DNA, the CDR3 is TGTGCCAGCAGCTTGCTGCTAGGGGAGGGCACCGGGGAGCTGTTTTTT. Its translation: CASSLLLGEGTGELFF.

CDR3 residues: CASSPGGRTYNEQFF. CDR3 sequence (DNA): TGTGCCAGCAGTCCGGGGGGGCGAACCTACAATGAGCAGTTCTTC. This chain connects TRBV28 to TRBJ2-1; TRBD2 matches at 8 bases. This CDR3 has 15 amino acids. V was pared by 5 bases and J by 2 bases, with 5 bases of the junction left unmatched. Germline loops: CDR1 MDHEN, CDR2 SYDVKM.

CDR3 sequence (DNA): TGTGCCTGGAGTAAAGGGGGCGGCGAGCAGTACTTC. Its protein product is CAWSKGGGEQYF. The rearrangement joins TRBV30 to TRBJ2-7, with 7 bases identical to TRBD1. Germline V CDR1 and CDR2: GTSNPN, SVGIG (reference sequence). This CDR3 has 12 residues. After removal of 2 bases from V and 6 bases from J, the junction contained 4 bases not matched to a gene.

This clone has just one count. The J gene is TRBJ2-5, the V gene TRBV6-6; D gene uncertain. The CDR3 has 14 residues. Germline CDR1 reads MNHNY; CDR2 reads SVGAGI (reference sequence). Deletions cut 0 bases from V and 3 bases from J, with 8 bases between. CDR3 nucleotides: TGTGCCAGCAGTTACTCGAACCCGGAAGAGACCCAGTACTTC. This codes for CASSYSNPEETQYF.

This rearrangement joins TRBV27 to TRBJ1-1; 9 positions match TRBD1. Trimming took 8 bases from V and 4 from J; bases not matched to a gene: 11. Germline-derived CDR1 and CDR2 are MNHEY and SMNVEV (reference sequence). This CDR3 spans 15 amino acids. This CDR3 is CASDGRGQGGTEAFF. The CDR3 DNA reads TGTGCCAGCGACGGGCGGGGACAGGGTGGCACTGAAGCTTTCTTT.

V and J are TRBV7-2 and TRBJ2-2; 8 positions agree with TRBD2. Trimming cost V 5 bases and J 1 base; bases outside gene matches: 6. Germline V gene sequence: CDR1 SGHTA, CDR2 FQGNSA. The CDR3 consists of 16 residues. CDR3 nucleotides: TGTGCCAGCAGCGTAACTAGCGGAGGGAACACCGGGGAGCTGTTTTTT. Its translation is CASSVTSGGNTGELFF.

The chain couples TRBV27 to TRBJ2-1; 11 bases line up with TRBD2. CDR3 length: 16 amino acids. V lost 3 bases, J lost 7 bases, and 8 bases stayed unmatched. Germline CDR1 and CDR2: MNHEY and SMNVEV (reference sequence). CDR3 amino acids: CASSFDLAGGGNEQFF. The CDR3 DNA follows: TGTGCCAGCAGTTTTGACCTAGCGGGGGGCGGGAATGAGCAGTTCTTC.

The chain recombines TRBV7-9 with TRBJ2-3, with 8 nucleotides matching TRBD1. The CDR3 is 16 residues long. With 8 bases clipped from V and 1 base from J, the junction kept 11 bases outside the gene matches. Germline lookup yields CDR1 SEHNR and CDR2 FQNEAQ (reference sequence). The CDR3 DNA sequence: TGTGCCAGCCGCGGACAGGGAAAAGGAGGCACAGATACGCAGTATTTT. Amino acid sequence: CASRGQGKGGTDTQYF.

This clone was detected only once. The rearrangement joins TRBV6-1 to TRBJ1-5, with D perhaps TRBD1 (5 bases). This CDR3 comprises 14 residues. V lost 9 bases, J lost 2 bases, and 14 bases lay in between. Germline CDR1 reads MNHNS; CDR2 reads SASEGT. CDR3 nucleotides: TGTGCCAGTTTAAGGGGTTTGGGCAATCAGCCCCAGCATTTT. It encodes CASLRGLGNQPQHF.

A few counts support this clone. The chain recombines TRBV19 with TRBJ1-2, with D perhaps matching TRBD1 (6 bases). Looked up from germline, CDR1 is LNHDA and CDR2 is SQIVND (reference sequence). V was shortened by 5 bases and J by 6 bases, with 10 bases between the two germline ends. The CDR3 length is 12 residues. CDR3 loop: CASSWGLDGYTF. CDR3 coding DNA: TGTGCCAGTAGTTGGGGGCTGGATGGCTACACCTTC.

V and J are TRBV7-6 and TRBJ2-2, with 7 bases aligning to TRBD2. Per germline, CDR1 SGHVS and CDR2 FNYEAQ. J gave up 1 base and V 5 bases, and 7 bases lay outside the gene matches. The CDR3 is 16 residues long. CDR3 coding DNA: TGTGCCAGCAGCCCTACCCTAGCGGTGAACACCGGGGAGCTGTTTTTT. As protein: CASSPTLAVNTGELFF. Looking up the rest from reference TRBV7-6 and TRBJ2-2 gives the full variable domain: GAGVSQSPRYKVTKRGQDVALRCDPISGHVSLYWYRQALGQGPEFLTYFNYEAQQDKSGLPNDRFSAERPEGSISTLTIQRTEQRDSAMYRCASSPTLAVNTGELFFGEGSRLTVL.

The chain has TRBV11-2 and TRBJ2-1, with D perhaps matching TRBD1 (6 bases). Germline CDR1 and CDR2: SGHAT and FQNNGV. Trimming shortened V by 5 bases and J by 8 bases, and 22 bases separated the two germline ends. There are 16 residues in the CDR3. CDR3 DNA sequence: TGTGCCAGCAGCCCCCGCAGGATAGGGGGAAGATATGAGCAGTTCTTC. It is translated as CASSPRRIGGRYEQFF.